This TCR beta chain was identified during a study of response to subunit inactivated influenza vaccine (dated by TCRdb to 2017 to 2018). About the investigation overall: Deep quantitative T cell receptor repertoire profiling was used in the study to track responses to a trivalent subunit inactivated influenza vaccine.

With regard to this clonotype: The target of this receptor is not known. No much larger clone is present one base from it, and per-base qualities are unavailable.

Libraries were made using RT-PCR. The instrument was an Illumina HiSeq 2500. The public reads were run again by TCRdb, first through fastp at Q25 and then through MiXCR, and only productive beta chains were kept. Rows matching on CDR3 protein sequence are summarized as one entry with the most common DNA and genes. The sample includes 400,000 to 650,000 distinct CDR3 sequences, with around 7.7% observed a single time. The ten largest clones add up to around 13% of the sample. What the research found in general, with its limitations: It was suggested by the authors that each seasonal influenza vaccination may recruit only a limited number of new T cells.

The CDR3 covers 18 residues, taking in both the cysteine and the phenylalanine. Here the CDR3 DNA is all that survives: 54 bases in frame from base 1. The germline V gene yields LGHNA for CDR1 and YSLEER for CDR2. The V end gives up 1 base and the J end 9 bases, leaving 12 bases in the junction not matched to a gene. The input for sequencing was PBMCs from blood, taken around 25 months after vaccination. The sequence joins TRBV4-3 to TRBJ2-1, with 13 bases in between that match TRBD2. This clonotype originated in a man aged 45 to 75 who received an inactivated influenza vaccine. Donor details come from another sample of the same person, matched by shared clones. The CDR3 protein: CASSQGPPTSGRAGEQFF. Here is the DNA: TGCGCCAGCAGCCAAGGCCCACCTACTAGCGGGAGGGCCGGTGAGCAGTTCTTC.